This T cell receptor beta chain emerged from a study of blood T cell repertoires in COVID-19. Produced via immunoSEQ multiplex PCR; TCRdb's table is partial and in-frame only. The data contain about 110,000 clones, over 80% of them seen just once; the ten biggest clones take up approximately 4%. V lost 7 bases, J lost 3 bases, and 8 bases stayed unmatched. The CDR3 runs to 15 residues. CDR1 is MNHEY and CDR2 is SMNVEV in the germline V gene (reference sequence). The source of this sequence is a woman in her seventies with acute or convalescent COVID-19. This chain connects TRBV27 to TRBJ2-7; 11 bases match TRBD1. Sequencing was done on a sample of peripheral blood. CDR3 residues: CASNSGDRGVYEQYF. The CDR3 DNA follows: TGTGCCAGCAATAGTGGGGACAGGGGGGTCTACGAGCAGTACTTC.